This T cell receptor beta chain appears in the sequencing data of a study of shared clonotypes between healthy human individuals. Study-level findings and limits: Memory subsets had estimated richness that was generally smaller than that of naive subsets. It was observed that roughly 5.4% of naive CD4 clonotypes were shared across a handful of donors.

Each PCR replicate from the sorted subsets contained around 0.2 ug DNA, which is about 30,000 T cell genomes. Clones were sequenced by immunoSEQ multiplex PCR, and TCRdb holds only the in-frame ones, with some missing. The table has 2,100,000 or so clones, more than 90% seen once. This clone was found once. Its antigen is undetermined. Germline CDR1 SGHAT, CDR2 FQNNGV. There are 17 residues in the CDR3. With 1 base removed from V and 4 bases from J, the gap between germline ends came to 19 bases. Sequencing input: naive CD4+ T cells sorted from blood. Described subset: CD45RA+ positively selected. The chain employs TRBV11-2 and TRBJ2-5, with D maybe TRBD2 (7 bases). The sequence came from a man between 18 and 29 years old in good health. The CDR3 sequence: CASSLGQTGWGGETQYF. The CDR3 DNA reads as TGTGCCAGCAGCTTAGGCCAGACAGGTTGGGGGGGAGAGACCCAGTACTTC.